The 13 T cell receptor beta chains in this list originate from one sample, sequenced in a study of blood T cell repertoires in COVID-19. Sequencing was performed with immunoSEQ multiplex PCR; in TCRdb, only in-frame clones are kept and a portion is missing. This sample has approximately 65,000 clones, with approximately 93% found just once. The sequenced sample consisted of peripheral blood. The receptors originated from a man between 70 and 80 years old with active COVID-19.

The gene calls are TRBV3-1 (or the pseudogene TRBV3-2) and TRBJ2-1; a possible D gene is TRBD2 (7 bases). The CDR3 length is 13 residues. Trimming stripped 1 base from V and 13 bases from J, with 14 bases between. Germline values: CDR1 LGHDT, CDR2 YNNKEL (reference sequence). CDR3 coding DNA: TGTGCCAGCAGCCAAGCGGGGGGCCCCGGTCAGTTCTTC. Translating gives CASSQAGGPGQFF.

The rearrangement joins TRBV5-1 to TRBJ1-2; TRBD1 matches at 9 bases. CDR1 and CDR2 (germline): SGHRS, YFSETQ. This CDR3 spans 14 amino acids. V trimming: 0 bases; J trimming: 6 bases; junction bases outside the gene matches: 3. The CDR3: CASSLERTGDGYTF. CDR3 in DNA: TGCGCCAGCAGCTTGGAGCGGACAGGGGATGGCTACACCTTC. Looking up the rest from reference TRBV5-1 and TRBJ1-2 gives the full variable domain: KAGVTQTPRYLIKTRGQQVTLSCSPISGHRSVSWYQQTPGQGLQFLFEYFSETQRNKGNFPGRFSGRQFSNSRSEMNVSTLELGDSALYLCASSLERTGDGYTFGSGTRLTVV.

J is TRBJ1-6 and V is TRBV7-2; 8 bases line up with TRBD1. After removal of 5 bases from V and 9 bases from J, the junction contained 15 bases not matched to a gene. CDR1 and CDR2 from the germline V gene are SGHTA and FQGNSA. The CDR3 consists of 17 residues. The CDR3 reads CASSPNSGTGWSSPLHF. DNA of the CDR3: TGTGCCAGCAGCCCCAATTCCGGGACAGGTTGGTCTTCACCCCTCCACTTT.

Here the CDR3 reads CASSPSGGETNEQFF. CDR3 nucleotides: TGTGCCAGCAGCCCTAGCGGGGGGGAAACCAATGAGCAGTTCTTC. The chain employs TRBV5-8 and TRBJ2-1, with 12 bases fitting TRBD2. Germline V lookup: CDR1 SGHTS, CDR2 YDEGEE. CDR3 length equals 15 residues. V lost 4 bases, J lost 6 bases, and 5 bases stayed unmatched.

The rearrangement joins TRBV20-1 to TRBJ2-1; D possibly corresponds to TRBD2 (7 bases). V lost 3 bases and J 6 bases, leaving 21 bases between the germline ends. The CDR3 loop spans 16 amino acids. Germline CDR1 and CDR2: DFQATT and SNEGSKA (reference sequence). The CDR3: CSASSGSAGALNEQFF. CDR3 nucleotides: TGCAGTGCTAGTAGTGGATCGGCGGGGGCCCTCAATGAGCAGTTCTTC.

This chain links TRBV2 with TRBJ2-7; tentatively, D is TRBD2 (6 bases). Trimming removed 7 bases at V and 4 bases at J, with 8 bases between. Germline lookup yields CDR1 SNHLY and CDR2 FYNNEI. CDR3 length: 11 residues. This chain's CDR3 is CASTGGYEQYV. As DNA, the CDR3 is TGTGCCAGCACTGGGGGGTACGAGCAGTACGTC.

The chain joins TRBV15 to TRBJ1-3; D is unclear. The CDR3 is 12 residues long. Germline CDR1 reads LNHNV; CDR2 reads YYDKDF (reference sequence). V was pared by 9 bases and J by 0 bases, with 6 bases between. This CDR3 is CATTDSGNTIYF. The CDR3 bases are TGTGCCACTACAGACTCTGGAAACACCATATATTTT.

This chain joins TRBV18 and TRBJ2-3; D not certain. This CDR3 spans 15 amino acids. Germline CDR1 is KGHSH and CDR2 is LQKENI. The V and J ends lost 2 bases and 5 bases respectively, with 14 bases between them. This chain's CDR3 is CASSPTPWAGDTQYF. In nucleotides, the CDR3 is TGTGCCAGCTCACCAACTCCCTGGGCCGGAGATACGCAGTATTTT.

The chain uses TRBV6-6 and TRBJ2-5, with 11 bases matching TRBD2. The CDR3 loop spans 18 amino acids. V lost 5 bases, J lost 6 bases, and 17 bases stayed unmatched. Germline V gene data show CDR1 as MNHNY and CDR2 as SVGAGI (reference sequence). The CDR3 DNA sequence: TGTGCCAGCAGTCCTGAAAATGAGAATAGCGGGGGGGCAAAGACCCAGTACTTC. Translation gives CASSPENENSGGAKTQYF.

V is TRBV4-1 and J is TRBJ1-6; TRBD1 aligns across 10 bases. The CDR3 has 18 residues. In germline, CDR1 is MGHRA, CDR2 YSYEKL. J lost 8 bases, V lost 0 bases, and 10 bases had no gene match. The CDR3 region is CASSQETTGGLKYSPLHF. CDR3 sequence (DNA): TGCGCCAGCAGCCAAGAGACGACAGGGGGCTTGAAATATTCACCCCTCCACTTT.

The chain couples TRBV5-5 to TRBJ2-2, with D perhaps matching TRBD2 (6 bases). This CDR3 is built from 15 residues. Trimming shortened V by 0 bases and J by 4 bases, and 10 bases separated the two germline ends. Germline V CDR1 and CDR2: SGHKS, YYEKEE (reference sequence). CDR3: CASSLGWRGTGELFF. The CDR3 bases are TGTGCCAGCAGCTTGGGTTGGCGGGGCACCGGGGAGCTGTTTTTT.

This rearrangement joins TRBV18 to TRBJ2-1; 10 nucleotides line up with TRBD1. CDR3 size: 13 residues. Unmatched junction bases numbered 4, after V lost 11 bases and J lost 3 bases. Per the germline V gene, CDR1 is KGHSH and CDR2 is LQKENI. The CDR3 protein is CADGQGDYNEQFF. In nucleotides, the CDR3 is TGTGCCGACGGACAGGGGGACTACAATGAGCAGTTCTTC.

The chain links TRBV19 to TRBJ1-6; D ambiguous. CDR3 length equals 15 residues. V lost 3 bases to trimming and J lost 5 bases, with 11 bases between them. The germline CDR1 and CDR2 sequences are LNHDA and SQIVND (reference sequence). CDR3 protein: CASSMRRSDNSPLHF. CDR3 bases: TGTGCCAGTAGTATGAGAAGAAGCGATAATTCACCCCTCCACTTT. Drawing the rest from reference TRBV19 and TRBJ1-6, the complete variable domain is DGGITQSPKYLFRKEGQNVTLSCEQNLNHDAMYWYRQDPGQGLRLIYYSQIVNDFQKGDIAEGYSVSREKKESFPLTVTSAQKNPTAFYLCASSMRRSDNSPLHFGNGTRLTVT.